These 30 T cell receptor beta chains were all obtained from the same sample, sequenced in a study of blood T cell repertoires in COVID-19. The repertoire was sequenced with immunoSEQ multiplex PCR; TCRdb's copy has only in-frame clones and lacks some. Counted here are roughly 100,000 clones, around 87% occurring once; the ten biggest clones make up around 5%. Sample: peripheral blood. The receptors shown here come from a woman aged 45 to 65 with COVID-19, enrolled during active disease.

V usage is TRBV10-3 and J usage is TRBJ2-1, with TRBD2 matching over 9 bases. V shed 8 bases and J 6 bases; nucleotides not matched to a gene: 11. The CDR3 spans 15 residues. Germline V lookup: CDR1 ENHRY, CDR2 SYGVKD. In DNA, the CDR3 is TGTGCCATCCGAGAGCCCAGCGGGGGGCCCAATGAGCAGTTCTTC. This gives the protein CAIREPSGGPNEQFF.

The chain employs TRBV11-1 and TRBJ1-2; a weak D match, TRBD1 (5 bases). This CDR3 is 16 amino acids long. V was clipped by 5 bases and J by 4 bases, with 20 bases between them. The germline V gene has CDR1 SGHAT and CDR2 FQDESV (reference sequence). The DNA of the CDR3 is TGTGCCAGCAGCCGGCTGTCGGGGGATAAGGGCTATGGCTACACCTTC. Its protein product is CASSRLSGDKGYGYTF.

This chain links TRBV4-1 with TRBJ1-2; D uncertain. CDR3 length: 13 amino acids. Trimming removed 1 base at V and 4 bases at J, with 7 bases between. Per the germline V gene, CDR1 is MGHRA and CDR2 is YSYEKL. The CDR3 here is CASSQVGSYGYTF. The DNA of the CDR3 is TGCGCCAGCAGCCAAGTTGGCAGCTATGGCTACACCTTC.

The chain recombines TRBV7-6 with TRBJ1-4; D may be TRBD1 (6 bases). CDR1 SGHVS and CDR2 FNYEAQ come from the germline V gene. This CDR3 has 15 residues. Trimming took off 0 bases at V and 4 bases at J, with 9 bases between the two ends. CDR3 bases: TGTGCCAGCAGCTTAGCGGGGGCTGATAATGAAAAACTGTTTTTT. Encoded protein: CASSLAGADNEKLFF.

This chain uses TRBV10-2 with TRBJ2-3, with 9 nucleotides matching TRBD2. CDR3 size: 16 residues. Germline CDR1 WSHSY, CDR2 SAAADI. Losses at the gene ends were 0 bases for V and 8 bases for J; bases not matched to a gene: 9. CDR3 DNA sequence: TGCGCCAGCAGTGAGTCGGCTAGCGGGGCCGGGGGTACGCAGTATTTT. Its protein product is CASSESASGAGGTQYF.

This clone was counted between two and nine times. The chain uses TRBV6-6 and TRBJ1-2; maybe TRBD1 (6 bases). This CDR3 is 14 amino acids long. V lost 5 bases and J 8 bases, leaving 18 bases between the germline ends. Germline CDR1 MNHNY, CDR2 SVGAGI (reference sequence). CDR3: CASSRRGLRKGYTF. CDR3 nucleotide sequence: TGTGCCAGCAGTCGAAGGGGGTTAAGGAAGGGCTACACCTTC.

The chain's CDR3 is CASSLGQAAYNEQFF. As DNA, the CDR3 is TGTGCCAGCAGCTTAGGCCAGGCCGCTTACAATGAGCAGTTCTTC. The chain recombines TRBV7-9 with TRBJ2-1; D gene ambiguous. The CDR3 totals 15 residues. The germline CDR1 and CDR2 sequences are SEHNR and FQNEAQ (reference sequence). V lost 1 base and J lost 4, with 11 bases in between. The full variable domain, its missing parts supplied by reference TRBV7-9 and TRBJ2-1, is DTGVSQNPRHKITKRGQNVTFRCDPISEHNRLYWYRQTLGQGPEFLTYFQNEAQLEKSRLLSDRFSAERPKGSFSTLEIQRTEQGDSAMYLCASSLGQAAYNEQFFGPGTRLTVL.

V gene TRBV12-3 or TRBV12-4 combines with J gene TRBJ1-2; weak D call: TRBD1 (6 bases). Trimming stripped 5 bases from V and 14 bases from J, with 18 bases between. The CDR3 loop spans 12 amino acids. For the CDR3, the DNA is TGTGCCAGCAGTCAAGACAGGCCCGATAAGACCTTC. It specifies CASSQDRPDKTF.

The rearrangement uses TRBV7-2 and TRBJ1-1, with D possibly being TRBD1 (6 bases). Between the trimmed V and J ends, which lost 3 bases and 6 bases, there was a span of 17 bases. The CDR3 is made up of 15 amino acids. CDR1 SGHTA and CDR2 FQGNSA come from the germline V gene. The CDR3 coding sequence is TGTGCCAGCAGCTTTGCAGGACAGCCGGGCGCTGAAGCTTTCTTT. Its translation is CASSFAGQPGAEAFF.

V is TRBV5-1 and J is TRBJ2-2, with 7 bases identical to TRBD1. V lost 0 bases, J lost 5 bases, and 4 bases stayed unmatched. Germline V gene sequence: CDR1 SGHRS, CDR2 YFSETQ. The CDR3 covers 15 residues. CDR3 loop: CASSLVTGDTGELFF. The CDR3, as DNA: TGCGCCAGCAGCTTGGTAACAGGGGATACCGGGGAGCTGTTTTTT.

The J gene is TRBJ2-3, the V gene TRBV7-2; D is ambiguous. The CDR3 consists of 13 residues. CDR1 is SGHTA, CDR2 FQGNSA, per germline. Trimming left V 1 base short and J 5 bases short, with 7 bases between. The CDR3 spells CASSLERVDTQYF. The CDR3 bases are TGTGCCAGCAGCTTAGAACGGGTAGATACGCAGTATTTT.

The rearrangement joins TRBV24-1 to TRBJ2-3, with D possibly being TRBD1 (6 bases). CDR1 and CDR2 (germline): KGHDR, SFDVKD. The CDR3 runs 15 residues. V lost 10 bases and J 1 base, leaving 17 bases between the germline ends. In DNA, the CDR3 is TGTGCCACAGATATCCAGGGGCCGGGCACAGATACGCAGTATTTT. Amino acid sequence: CATDIQGPGTDTQYF.

This chain connects TRBV6-5 to TRBJ2-1, with 8 bases fitting TRBD2. Trimming cost V 4 bases and J 7 bases; bases outside gene matches: 9. Germline-derived CDR1 and CDR2 are MNHEY and SVGAGI. The CDR3 totals 15 residues. The CDR3 nucleotides are TGTGCCAGCAGTTGGGAAGGACTAGCAGATAATGAGCAGTTCTTC. It specifies CASSWEGLADNEQFF.

CDR3 region: CASSQVAGETEAFF. For the CDR3, the DNA is TGTGCCAGCAGCCAAGTCGCAGGGGAGACTGAAGCTTTCTTT. The chain joins TRBV3-1 (or the pseudogene TRBV3-2) to TRBJ1-1; possibly TRBD1 for D (6 bases). Germline V gene sequence: CDR1 LGHDT, CDR2 YNNKEL (reference sequence). The V and J ends lost 1 base and 5 bases respectively, with 11 bases between them. This CDR3 has 14 amino acids.

The chain is built from TRBV12-3 or TRBV12-4 and TRBJ1-2; D not certain. V lost 2 bases and J 6 bases, leaving 10 bases between the germline ends. This CDR3 comprises 13 residues. CDR3 sequence: CASSLYRVNGYTF. Written as DNA, the CDR3 is TGTGCCAGCAGTTTATATCGGGTGAATGGCTACACCTTC.

The chain has TRBV7-9 and TRBJ1-2; 7 bases are a match to TRBD1. Germline assignment: CDR1 SEHNR and CDR2 FQNEAQ (reference sequence). This CDR3 has 16 amino acids. The ends lost 4 bases at V and 2 bases at J; junction bases unmatched: 10. Written as DNA, the CDR3 is TGTGCCAGCAGCTGGGGACAGCGTGACCTCAACTATGGCTACACCTTC. This translates into CASSWGQRDLNYGYTF. The full variable domain, rest sourced from reference TRBV7-9 and TRBJ1-2, is DTGVSQNPRHKITKRGQNVTFRCDPISEHNRLYWYRQTLGQGPEFLTYFQNEAQLEKSRLLSDRFSAERPKGSFSTLEIQRTEQGDSAMYLCASSWGQRDLNYGYTFGSGTRLTVV.

The chain joins TRBV19 to TRBJ1-1; no definite D call. The CDR3 is 15 amino acids. The ends were cut back, 4 bases at V and 0 bases at J, with 12 bases in the middle. Germline V gene lookup returns CDR1 LNHDA and CDR2 SQIVND (reference sequence). CDR3 coding DNA: TGTGCCAGTAGTACTTTGGCATCAATGAACACTGAAGCTTTCTTT. It encodes CASSTLASMNTEAFF.

V is TRBV11-2 and J is TRBJ2-3; 11 nucleotides agree with TRBD2. Germline trimming cut 3 bases from V and 6 bases from J; bases unmatched to any gene: 14. Germline V CDR1 and CDR2: SGHAT, FQNNGV. This CDR3 is built from 18 residues. CDR3 protein: CASSLVAGGLIVSDTQYF. CDR3 sequence (DNA): TGTGCCAGCAGCTTGGTAGCGGGGGGGTTAATCGTCTCGGATACGCAGTATTTT.

This chain uses TRBV14 with TRBJ2-2; 8 nucleotides align to TRBD2. With 5 bases clipped from V and 4 bases from J, the junction kept 6 bases outside the gene matches. Germline assignment: CDR1 SGHDN and CDR2 FVKESK. The CDR3 is made up of 15 amino acids. The DNA for the CDR3 is TGTGCCAGCAGCTATCGGGGGGGCCCCACCGGGGAGCTGTTTTTT. Translating it yields CASSYRGGPTGELFF.

The rearrangement links TRBV7-9 to TRBJ1-4; no clear D gene. The CDR3 is 15 residues long. Trimming removed 3 bases at V and 0 bases at J, with 8 bases between. CDR1 SEHNR and CDR2 FQNEAQ come from the germline V gene (reference sequence). The CDR3 bases are TGTGCCAGCAGCTTTCCGGGATCAACTAATGAAAAACTGTTTTTT. Translating gives CASSFPGSTNEKLFF. Together with reference TRBV7-9 and TRBJ1-4, the CDR3 gives the full variable domain: DTGVSQNPRHKITKRGQNVTFRCDPISEHNRLYWYRQTLGQGPEFLTYFQNEAQLEKSRLLSDRFSAERPKGSFSTLEIQRTEQGDSAMYLCASSFPGSTNEKLFFGSGTQLSVL.

The chain has TRBV4-3 and TRBJ1-4, with D tentatively TRBD1 (5 bases). This CDR3 region has 20 residues. In germline, CDR1 is LGHNA, CDR2 YSLEER. The V end lost 0 bases, the J end lost 3 bases, and 23 bases lay between the germline ends. The CDR3 DNA is TGCGCCAGCAGCCAAGATTGGTTGCCCACCTGGGGCTTAGCTAATGAAAAACTGTTTTTT. Translated, it gives CASSQDWLPTWGLANEKLFF.

The genes are TRBV11-2 and TRBJ2-7; 11 bases are a match to TRBD1. This CDR3 has 16 residues. Germline trimming cut 5 bases from V and 3 bases from J; bases unmatched to any gene: 9. Looked up from germline, CDR1 is SGHAT and CDR2 is FQNNGV. The CDR3 reads CASSLGQGASGYEQYF. The CDR3, as DNA: TGTGCCAGCAGCCTCGGACAGGGGGCGAGTGGCTACGAGCAGTACTTC.

The V and J genes are TRBV7-9 and TRBJ2-3; TRBD2 agrees at 7 bases. The CDR3 runs 15 residues. The V segment lost 2 bases and the J segment 0 bases; nucleotides outside the gene matches: 2. CDR1 SEHNR and CDR2 FQNEAQ come from the germline V gene (reference sequence). DNA for the CDR3: TGTGCCAGCAGCTTACTAGCGGCTAGCACAGATACGCAGTATTTT. Its translation is CASSLLAASTDTQYF.

This chain links TRBV2 with TRBJ1-2, with 11 nucleotides matching TRBD1. Germline CDR1 reads SNHLY; CDR2 reads FYNNEI. This CDR3 contains 15 residues. Losses at the gene ends were 1 base for V and 7 bases for J; bases not matched to a gene: 5. CDR3 sequence reads: CASSEGGQGAIGYTF. CDR3 nucleotides: TGTGCCAGCAGTGAAGGAGGACAGGGGGCGATTGGCTACACCTTC.

The gene calls are TRBV5-5 and TRBJ2-7, with D possibly being TRBD2 (6 bases). The CDR3 has 15 amino acids. Trimming took off 0 bases at V and 2 bases at J, with 12 bases between the two ends. Germline V CDR1 and CDR2: SGHKS, YYEKEE (reference sequence). CDR3 coding DNA: TGTGCCAGCAGCTTGGAGGCAGGGAGGACCTACGAGCAGTACTTC. This translates into CASSLEAGRTYEQYF.

The chain couples TRBV13 to TRBJ2-5, with TRBD2 identical over 9 bases. From germline, CDR1 is PRHDT and CDR2 FYEKMQ (reference sequence). The trim removed 4 bases at V and 1 base at J, leaving 4 bases unmatched. CDR3 length: 15 residues. The DNA for the CDR3 is TGTGCCAGCAGCTCCACGGGACTAGCCCAAGAGACCCAGTACTTC. As protein: CASSSTGLAQETQYF.

The rearrangement uses TRBV5-6 and TRBJ1-6, with 7 bases lining up with TRBD1. V lost 5 bases, J lost 7 bases, and 12 bases stayed unmatched. The CDR3 has 16 amino acids. Germline CDR1 is SGHDT and CDR2 is YYEEEE. The CDR3: CASRIKTGWGNSPLHF. DNA for the CDR3: TGTGCCAGCAGAATAAAGACAGGGTGGGGAAATTCACCCCTCCACTTT.

This chain connects TRBV7-9 to TRBJ1-4; a weak D match, TRBD1 (5 bases). In germline, CDR1 is SEHNR, CDR2 FQNEAQ (reference sequence). CDR3 length equals 14 residues. V lost 5 bases to trimming and J lost 8 bases, with 15 bases between them. The CDR3 nucleotides read TGTGCCAGCAGCAACAGATGGGCAGGGGAAAAACTGTTTTTT. Amino acids: CASSNRWAGEKLFF.

This chain connects TRBV19 to TRBJ2-3, with 9 bases identical to TRBD1. V lost 4 bases, J lost 5 bases, and 13 bases stayed unmatched. Germline lookup yields CDR1 LNHDA and CDR2 SQIVND (reference sequence). The CDR3 consists of 17 residues. This chain's CDR3 is CASSTRTGALTGDTQYF. In DNA form, the CDR3 reads TGTGCCAGTAGTACCCGGACAGGGGCCCTGACCGGAGATACGCAGTATTTT.

The sample holds a few counts of this clone. The chain has TRBV29-1 and TRBJ1-1; D unclear. Germline CDR1 SQVTM, CDR2 ANQGSEA. Trimming pared 2 bases from V and 4 bases from J, leaving 11 bases between. The CDR3 consists of 13 residues. CDR3 in DNA: TGCAGCGTTGAACCCGGGGTTAGCACTGAAGCTTTCTTT. Its protein is CSVEPGVSTEAFF.